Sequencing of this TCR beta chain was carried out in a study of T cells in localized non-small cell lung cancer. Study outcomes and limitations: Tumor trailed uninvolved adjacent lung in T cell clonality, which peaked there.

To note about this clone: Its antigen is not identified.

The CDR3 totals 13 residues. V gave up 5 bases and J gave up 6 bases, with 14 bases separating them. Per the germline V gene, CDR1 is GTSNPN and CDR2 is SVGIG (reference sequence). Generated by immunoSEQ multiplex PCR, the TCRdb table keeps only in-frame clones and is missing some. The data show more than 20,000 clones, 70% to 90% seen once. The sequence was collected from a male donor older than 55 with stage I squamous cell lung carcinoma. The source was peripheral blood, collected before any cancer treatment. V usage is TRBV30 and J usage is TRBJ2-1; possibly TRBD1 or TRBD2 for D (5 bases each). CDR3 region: CAWSSGPGNEQFF. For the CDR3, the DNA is TGTGCCTGGTCCTCGGGGCCCGGCAATGAGCAGTTCTTC.